These 14 T cell receptor beta chains came from one sample sequenced in a study of blood T cell repertoires in COVID-19. The table came from immunoSEQ multiplex PCR; TCRdb's copy has only in-frame clones and leaves some out. The table has 450,000 or so clones, about 90% seen once. Sequenced input: peripheral blood. These TCRs come from a young man with COVID-19, enrolled during active disease.

A few counts support this clone. The chain is built from TRBV15 and TRBJ2-1, with a possible D match to TRBD2 (6 bases). Trimming removed 5 bases at V and 8 bases at J, with 13 bases between. This CDR3 has 13 residues. Germline CDR1 is LNHNV and CDR2 is YYDKDF (reference sequence). DNA for the CDR3: TGTGCCACCAGCCTGGACCCGGGGGATGAGCAGTTCTTC. Amino acid sequence: CATSLDPGDEQFF.

The chain links TRBV7-9 to TRBJ2-1, with TRBD2 matching 12 bases. The CDR3 length is 16 residues. The V gene end was trimmed by 5 bases and the J gene end by 8 bases; junction bases not matched to a gene: 10. Germline CDR1 SEHNR, CDR2 FQNEAQ (reference sequence). As DNA, the CDR3 is TGTGCCAGCAGCCCAGCTAGCGGGAGGGTTATTTATGAGCAGTTCTTC. It is translated as CASSPASGRVIYEQFF.

This sequence joins TRBV27 and TRBJ2-3; D is possibly TRBD2 (5 bases). Per the germline V gene, CDR1 is MNHEY and CDR2 is SMNVEV (reference sequence). This CDR3 comprises 17 residues. The V and J ends lost 4 bases and 0 bases respectively, with 17 bases between them. CDR3 DNA: TGTGCCAGCAGTTCCCCCCCAGTGAAGCGGAGCACAGATACGCAGTATTTT. This sequence encodes CASSSPPVKRSTDTQYF.

The genes are TRBV6-2 or TRBV6-3 and TRBJ2-5, with D unclear. This CDR3 contains 13 residues. V shed 2 bases and J shed 4 bases, with 8 bases lying between them. CDR1 is MNHEY and CDR2 is SVGEGT in the germline V gene. The CDR3 reads CASSYRVGETQYF. The DNA of the CDR3 is TGTGCCAGCAGTTACCGGGTCGGAGAGACCCAGTACTTC.

V and J are TRBV19 and TRBJ1-5; maybe TRBD1 (6 bases). Trimming removed 3 bases from V and 7 bases from J, with 13 bases in between. This CDR3 spans 14 amino acids. Germline-derived CDR1 and CDR2 are LNHDA and SQIVND (reference sequence). The CDR3 sequence: CASSIPAGAQPQHF. In DNA, the CDR3 is TGTGCCAGTAGTATTCCGGCAGGGGCCCAGCCCCAGCATTTT.

The chain joins TRBV7-9 to TRBJ2-1, with 11 bases aligning to TRBD2. Unmatched junction bases numbered 9, after V lost 2 bases and J lost 12 bases. This CDR3 spans 15 amino acids. The germline V gene has CDR1 SEHNR and CDR2 FQNEAQ (reference sequence). The CDR3 coding sequence is TGTGCCAGCAGCTTACCTAGCGGGAGGACCGTTGCGCAGTTCTTC. Its protein product is CASSLPSGRTVAQFF.

This clone was picked up a small number of times. The rearrangement joins TRBV2 to TRBJ1-1; 7 bases are a match to TRBD1. J lost 3 bases, V lost 8 bases, and 6 bases had no gene match. CDR3 length: 13 amino acids. Germline assignment: CDR1 SNHLY and CDR2 FYNNEI. Written as DNA, the CDR3 is TGTGCCAGCGAACGAGACAGGGACACTGAAGCTTTCTTT. Its translation: CASERDRDTEAFF.

The chain has TRBV18 and TRBJ1-1; a weak D match, TRBD1 (5 bases). Trimming stripped 1 base from V and 3 bases from J, with 9 bases between. CDR1 is KGHSH and CDR2 is LQKENI in the germline V gene. The CDR3 consists of 14 residues. The CDR3, as DNA: TGTGCCAGCTCACCACGGGGGGAGGACACTGAAGCTTTCTTT. Its translation is CASSPRGEDTEAFF.

This clone was seen a handful of times. The V gene is TRBV4-2, the J gene TRBJ1-1; D not resolved. Germline lookup yields CDR1 LGHNA and CDR2 YNFKEQ. The CDR3 is 15 amino acids. V shed 0 bases and J shed 1 base, with 9 bases lying between them. For the CDR3, the DNA is TGTGCCAGCAGCCAAGATAGACAACCGAACACTGAAGCTTTCTTT. This gives the protein CASSQDRQPNTEAFF.

This rearrangement joins TRBV24-1 to TRBJ2-3; TRBD2 matches at 13 bases. V lost 3 bases, J lost 4 bases, and 3 bases stayed unmatched. CDR1 and CDR2 from the germline V gene are KGHDR and SFDVKD. This CDR3 is built from 16 residues. This CDR3 reads CATSDAGLAGSDTQYF. The CDR3 coding sequence is TGTGCCACCAGTGATGCGGGACTAGCGGGATCAGATACGCAGTATTTT.

Note on this clone: The junction does not match germline at one end; this may be a read error. The chain employs TRBV10-3 and TRBJ1-2; TRBD1 matches at 8 bases. The germline V gene encodes CDR1 ENHRY and CDR2 SYGVKD. There are 13 residues in the CDR3. The CDR3, as DNA: TGTGCCATCAGTGAGAGGGCCTCGGGGACAGGATTCTTC. Translating it yields CAISERASGTGFF.

The chain joins TRBV19 to TRBJ2-7, with 9 nucleotides matching TRBD2. The CDR3 totals 15 residues. J was trimmed by 0 bases and V by 5 bases; bases with no gene match: 5. Germline V gives CDR1 LNHDA, CDR2 SQIVND (reference sequence). In DNA, the CDR3 is TGTGCCAGTAGTGCCGGGACTAGCAACTCCTACGAGCAGTACTTC. Translating it yields CASSAGTSNSYEQYF.

The chain recombines TRBV27 with TRBJ2-7; D is unresolved. The germline V gene encodes CDR1 MNHEY and CDR2 SMNVEV (reference sequence). V shed 6 bases and J shed 3 bases, with 12 bases lying between them. The CDR3 spans 13 residues. The chain's CDR3 is CASRMTEGYEQYF. The CDR3 DNA follows: TGTGCCAGCAGAATGACTGAAGGCTACGAGCAGTACTTC.

The chain is built from TRBV6-1 and TRBJ1-4, with 9 bases identical to TRBD1. Per germline, CDR1 MNHNS and CDR2 SASEGT. With V trimmed by 2 bases and J by 8 bases, 6 bases remained unmatched. This CDR3 region has 15 residues. CDR3 region: CASSEFGTGREKLFF. In DNA form, the CDR3 reads TGTGCCAGCAGTGAATTTGGGACAGGGCGCGAAAAACTGTTTTTT.